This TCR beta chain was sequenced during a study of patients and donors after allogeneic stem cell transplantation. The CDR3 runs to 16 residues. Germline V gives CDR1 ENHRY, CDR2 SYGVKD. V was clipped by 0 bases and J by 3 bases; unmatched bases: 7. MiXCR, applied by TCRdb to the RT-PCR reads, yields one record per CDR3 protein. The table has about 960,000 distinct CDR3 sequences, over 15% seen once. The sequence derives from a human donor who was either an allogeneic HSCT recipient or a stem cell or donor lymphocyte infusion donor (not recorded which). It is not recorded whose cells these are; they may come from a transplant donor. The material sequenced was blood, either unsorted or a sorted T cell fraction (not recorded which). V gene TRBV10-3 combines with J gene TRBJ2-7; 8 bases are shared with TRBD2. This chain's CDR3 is CAISESDGLAGYEQYF. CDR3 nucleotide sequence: TGTGCCATCAGTGAGTCCGACGGGCTAGCGGGCTACGAGCAGTACTTC.